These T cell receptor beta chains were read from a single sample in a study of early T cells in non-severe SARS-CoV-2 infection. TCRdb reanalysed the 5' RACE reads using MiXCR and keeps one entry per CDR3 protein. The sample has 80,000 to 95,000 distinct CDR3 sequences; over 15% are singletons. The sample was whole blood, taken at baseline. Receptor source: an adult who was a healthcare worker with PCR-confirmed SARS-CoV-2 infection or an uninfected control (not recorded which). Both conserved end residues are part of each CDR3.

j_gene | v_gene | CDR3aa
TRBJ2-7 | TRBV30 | CAWSVQGFEQYF
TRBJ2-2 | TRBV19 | CASSKQGHPTGELFF
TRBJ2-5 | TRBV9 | CASSLGGAGGQETQYF
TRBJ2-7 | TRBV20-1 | CSARPQGLTYEQYF
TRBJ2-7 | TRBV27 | CASTRAGGVYEQYF
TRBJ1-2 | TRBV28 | CASSRLPGEGYGYTF
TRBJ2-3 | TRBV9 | CASTPHGADLATDTQYF
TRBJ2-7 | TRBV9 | CASSVGVTSEQYF
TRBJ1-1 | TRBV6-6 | CASSKDRATEAFF
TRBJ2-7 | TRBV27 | CASSQDRGLGEQYF
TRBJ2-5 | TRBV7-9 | CASSFGLAGKETQYF
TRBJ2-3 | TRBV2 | CASGAGTDTQYF
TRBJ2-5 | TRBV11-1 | CASSSWGQGETQYF
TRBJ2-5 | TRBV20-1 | CSASREETQYF
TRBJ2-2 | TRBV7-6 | CASSLRLPGSNTGEPFF